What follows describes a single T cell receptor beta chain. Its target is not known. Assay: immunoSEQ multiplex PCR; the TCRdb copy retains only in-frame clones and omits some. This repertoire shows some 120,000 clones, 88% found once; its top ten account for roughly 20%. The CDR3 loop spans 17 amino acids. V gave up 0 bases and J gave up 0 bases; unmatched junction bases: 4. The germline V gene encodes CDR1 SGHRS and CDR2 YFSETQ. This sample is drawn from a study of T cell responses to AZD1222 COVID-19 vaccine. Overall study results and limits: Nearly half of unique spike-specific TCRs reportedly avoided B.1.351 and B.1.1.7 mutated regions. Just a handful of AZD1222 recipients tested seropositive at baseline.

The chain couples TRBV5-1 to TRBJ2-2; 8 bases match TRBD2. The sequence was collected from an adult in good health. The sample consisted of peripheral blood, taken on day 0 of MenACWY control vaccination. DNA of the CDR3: TGCGCCAGCAGCTTGGCCACTAGCGGAGCGAACACCGGGGAGCTGTTTTTT. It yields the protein CASSLATSGANTGELFF.